The TCR beta chain under discussion was sequenced for a study of response to subunit inactivated influenza vaccine. On this clonotype: As yet, its antigen is unknown.

Trimming removed 3 bases from V and 4 bases from J, with 19 bases in between. Germline V gene sequence: CDR1 ENHRY, CDR2 SYGVKD. There are 16 residues in the CDR3. Study-level points and caveats: The authors proposed limited new T cell recruitment per seasonal influenza vaccination.

TCRdb recomputed calls from the RT-PCR reads with MiXCR, one row per CDR3 protein. The sample consists of 500,000 to 600,000 distinct CDR3 sequences, roughly 13% of them appearing once. The chain uses TRBV10-3 and TRBJ2-7, with D perhaps TRBD2 (5 bases). The receptor's source is a man aged 45 to 65 who received an inactivated influenza vaccine. Sequenced material: PBMCs from blood, taken 35 to 45 days after vaccination. DNA of the CDR3: TGTGCCATCAGTGATCCTGGCCGGGTCCTAGCTTACGAGCAGTACTTC. Translating it yields CAISDPGRVLAYEQYF.